What follows are 5 T cell receptor beta chains derived from one specimen sequenced in a study of radiotherapy plus CTLA-4 blockade in lung cancer. Here immunoSEQ multiplex PCR was the method, and the copy in TCRdb shows in-frame clones only, minus some. This table holds 35,000 to 40,000 clones, roughly 85% found once. The specimen was peripheral blood, collected from a patient treated with radiotherapy plus ipilimumab. The source of these receptors is a human donor with non-small cell lung cancer who had stable disease on radiotherapy plus ipilimumab.

This chain links TRBV7-2 with TRBJ2-2; D perhaps matches TRBD2 (6 bases). Germline V gives CDR1 SGHTA, CDR2 FQGNSA. V gave up 5 bases and J gave up 6 bases, with 16 bases separating them. This CDR3 has 15 amino acids. The CDR3 nucleotides read TGTGCCAGCAGCGACGGGACTCAGGCTCCCGGGGAGCTGTTTTTT. Its translation is CASSDGTQAPGELFF.

The chain couples TRBV7-8 to TRBJ2-5, with TRBD1 matching 8 bases. The J call is uncertain, as TRBJ2-7 better fits the DNA end. The CDR3 has 16 residues. CDR1 and CDR2 (germline): SGHVS, FQNEAQ. This chain's CDR3 is CASSLRADRGSDEQYF. CDR3 nucleotides: TGTGCCAGCAGCTTAAGGGCAGACAGGGGTTCCGACGAGCAGTACTTC.

This clone occurred once. This chain joins TRBV19 and TRBJ2-3, with TRBD2 matching 9 bases. The CDR3 has 16 amino acids. Germline CDR1 LNHDA, CDR2 SQIVND (reference sequence). With V trimmed by 5 bases and J by 0 bases, 6 bases remained unmatched. CDR3 sequence (DNA): TGTGCCAGTAGTGGAATAGCGGGGGCTAGCACAGATACGCAGTATTTT. This encodes CASSGIAGASTDTQYF.

The chain couples TRBV7-8 to TRBJ1-2; the match to TRBD1 covers 7 bases. Germline CDR1 and CDR2: SGHVS and FQNEAQ. Germline trimming cut 5 bases from V and 4 bases from J; bases unmatched to any gene: 19. The CDR3 loop spans 18 amino acids. The CDR3 loop is CASSPRQGGDLNIYGYTF. DNA of the CDR3: TGTGCCAGCAGCCCGAGACAGGGTGGGGATCTGAATATCTATGGCTACACCTTC.

The J gene is TRBJ2-6, the V gene TRBV18; TRBD1 matches at 12 bases. The V gene end was trimmed by 0 bases and the J gene end by 0 bases; junction bases not matched to a gene: 6. The CDR3 covers 20 residues. Germline CDR1 is KGHSH and CDR2 is LQKENI. The CDR3 DNA is TGTGCCAGCTCACCACCGATGGGACAGGGGGCCCTCTCTGGGGCCAACGTCCTGACTTTC. Translated: CASSPPMGQGALSGANVLTF.